The 19 T cell receptor beta chains given below trace back to one sample, sequenced in a study of a mutant IDH1 vaccine in newly diagnosed glioma. These TCRs' antigens remain unknown. The time point: week 5, during vaccination. The content of each vaccine dose was 300 ug of mutant IDH1 20-mer peptide, and topical imiquimod accompanied it. This table comes from immunoSEQ multiplex PCR, and its TCRdb copy is limited to in-frame clones, with some not included. The sample records over 45,000 clones, about 80% being singletons. The material sequenced was PBMCs, taken from a glioma patient whose treatment included an IDH1 peptide vaccine. These receptors were obtained from a woman between 45 and 65 years old with glioma.

The chain combines TRBV2 with TRBJ1-4, with D perhaps TRBD1 (6 bases). Germline V gene sequence: CDR1 SNHLY, CDR2 FYNNEI. The CDR3 contains 14 residues. V lost 5 bases to trimming and J lost 4 bases, with 11 bases between them. CDR3 DNA: TGTGCCAGCAGTAAGGACAGTCTTAATGAAAAACTGTTTTTT. Protein: CASSKDSLNEKLFF.

The chain carries TRBV6-4 and TRBJ1-6, with D hard to call. V dropped 2 bases and J dropped 3 bases, with 17 bases sitting between them. This CDR3 is built from 18 residues. Germline V gives CDR1 MRHNA, CDR2 SNTAGT. The CDR3 reads CASSDTILSDYYNSPLHF. For the CDR3, the DNA is TGTGCCAGCAGTGACACTATTCTGTCAGACTACTATAATTCACCCCTCCACTTT.

This chain uses TRBV4-1 with TRBJ1-1, with D possibly TRBD1 on 6 matching bases. Trimming cost V 3 bases and J 3 bases, with 14 bases left between them. The CDR3 is made up of 15 amino acids. CDR1 is MGHRA, CDR2 YSYEKL, per germline. CDR3 amino acids: CASSQDPTGYTEAFF. The CDR3 bases are TGCGCCAGCAGCCAGGACCCCACAGGGTACACTGAAGCTTTCTTT.

The chain recombines TRBV6-6 with TRBJ2-5, with a tentative D call TRBD2 (6 bases). The germline V gene has CDR1 MNHNY and CDR2 SVGAGI (reference sequence). Trimming removed 2 bases from V and 3 bases from J, with 10 bases in between. The length of the CDR3 is 14 residues. This CDR3 is CASSYGGTEETQYF. CDR3 bases: TGTGCCAGCAGTTACGGGGGGACGGAAGAGACCCAGTACTTC.

The chain uses TRBV18 and TRBJ1-1; D not resolved. Germline CDR1 is KGHSH and CDR2 is LQKENI. Trimming pared 4 bases from V and 5 bases from J, leaving 8 bases between. This CDR3 is built from 12 residues. This CDR3 is CASSLGRTEAFF. CDR3 nucleotides: TGTGCCAGCTCACTAGGCCGGACTGAAGCTTTCTTT.

This chain uses TRBV6-6 with TRBJ1-5; D gene unclear. CDR3 length: 12 residues. Between the trimmed V and J ends, which lost 5 bases and 6 bases, there was a span of 8 bases. Germline values: CDR1 MNHNY, CDR2 SVGAGI (reference sequence). CDR3 nucleotides: TGTGCCAGCAGTCGCTCCGGTCAGCCCCAGCATTTT. Translated, it gives CASSRSGQPQHF.

This chain connects TRBV7-2 to TRBJ2-5; D possibly uses TRBD1 or TRBD2 (5 bases each). Trimming removed 1 base at V and 2 bases at J, with 11 bases between. The CDR3 spans 15 residues. CDR1 and CDR2 (germline): SGHTA, FQGNSA. The CDR3 region has the DNA TGTGCCAGCAGCTTAGGGGGGTCTGTACAAGAGACCCAGTACTTC. It specifies CASSLGGSVQETQYF.

The gene calls are TRBV5-8 and TRBJ2-7; D is unclear. The CDR3 extends over 15 amino acids. Trimming stripped 3 bases from V and 1 base from J, with 14 bases between. Germline lookup yields CDR1 SGHTS and CDR2 YDEGEE. This chain's CDR3 is CASSSKGLLSYEQYF. The CDR3, as DNA: TGTGCCAGCAGCTCTAAGGGCCTCCTTTCCTACGAGCAGTACTTC.

The chain couples TRBV6-4 to TRBJ2-7; 10 bases align to TRBD1. This CDR3 spans 14 amino acids. The trim removed 5 bases at V and 5 bases at J, leaving 6 bases unmatched. Germline CDR1 and CDR2: MRHNA and SNTAGT. For the CDR3, the DNA is TGTGCCAGCAGTCCGGGACAGGGGAGACACGAGCAGTACTTC. Its protein is CASSPGQGRHEQYF.

This clone was observed a few times. V gene TRBV29-1 combines with J gene TRBJ1-1; tentatively, D is TRBD1 (5 bases). The V gene's germline CDR1 is SQVTM and CDR2 ANQGSEA. CDR3 length: 11 residues. Trimming took off 7 bases at V and 6 bases at J, with 12 bases between the two ends. CDR3 loop: CSAVGGSEAFF. In nucleotides, the CDR3 is TGCAGCGCCGTCGGGGGGTCTGAAGCTTTCTTT.

The chain uses TRBV7-9 and TRBJ2-5; TRBD2 aligns across 11 bases. The CDR3 runs to 17 residues. V was pared by 4 bases and J by 2 bases, with 9 bases of the junction left unmatched. Per the germline V gene, CDR1 is SEHNR and CDR2 is FQNEAQ (reference sequence). The CDR3 reads CASSSPFSGGDQETQYF. The CDR3, as DNA: TGTGCCAGCAGCTCTCCCTTTAGCGGGGGGGATCAAGAGACCCAGTACTTC.

This sequence joins TRBV5-1 and TRBJ1-6; no clear D. This CDR3 has 17 residues. The V gene lost 0 bases and the J gene lost 3 bases, with 13 bases spanning the gap. The V gene's germline CDR1 is SGHRS and CDR2 YFSETQ. CDR3 residues: CASSLAMSTVYNSPLHF. The CDR3 coding sequence is TGCGCCAGCAGCTTGGCCATGAGTACAGTCTATAATTCACCCCTCCACTTT.

The chain is built from TRBV6-5 and TRBJ1-5; no firm D call. The length of the CDR3 is 12 residues. Trimming pared 5 bases from V and 7 bases from J, leaving 9 bases between. In germline, CDR1 is MNHEY, CDR2 SVGAGI. The CDR3 DNA follows: TGTGCCAGCAGTCGAATCGGCCAGCCCCAGCATTTT. Translating it yields CASSRIGQPQHF.

A single count supports this clone. This chain uses TRBV5-6 with TRBJ1-2, with D possibly TRBD1 on 5 matching bases. Per germline, CDR1 SGHDT and CDR2 YYEEEE. V dropped 2 bases and J dropped 5 bases, with 10 bases sitting between them. The CDR3 contains 13 residues. The CDR3 reads CASSFSGLYGYTF. Here the CDR3 DNA reads TGTGCCAGCAGCTTCTCAGGGTTGTATGGCTACACCTTC.

V is TRBV4-1 and J is TRBJ2-7; the D gene could be TRBD1 or TRBD2 (5 bases each). Germline V gene sequence: CDR1 MGHRA, CDR2 YSYEKL. The CDR3 is made up of 14 amino acids. Trimming removed 2 bases at V and 4 bases at J, with 12 bases between. CDR3 nucleotides: TGCGCCAGCAGCCAATTTGGGGGTGGGTACGAGCAGTACTTC. It is translated as CASSQFGGGYEQYF.

The rearrangement links TRBV27 to TRBJ1-2; 9 positions agree with TRBD1. Germline V gene lookup returns CDR1 MNHEY and CDR2 SMNVEV (reference sequence). The CDR3 consists of 14 residues. V was pared by 1 base and J by 6 bases, with 3 bases of the junction left unmatched. Written as DNA, the CDR3 is TGTGCCAGCAGTTTATTGGGACAGGGTGATGGCTACACCTTC. Its translation is CASSLLGQGDGYTF.

This chain connects TRBV28 to TRBJ1-6, with 8 bases aligning to TRBD1. This CDR3 has 16 amino acids. The junction had 9 bases not matched to a gene; V was cut back by 1 base and J by 10 bases. Germline CDR1 and CDR2: MDHEN and SYDVKM. CDR3 DNA: TGTGCCAGCAGTTTATACGCCGGACAGGGTGCCTCACCCCTCCACTTT. It yields the protein CASSLYAGQGASPLHF.

The chain combines TRBV7-2 with TRBJ1-5, with D uncertain. V was shortened by 3 bases and J by 11 bases, with 14 bases between the two germline ends. Looked up from germline, CDR1 is SGHTA and CDR2 is FQGNSA. CDR3 length equals 13 residues. For the CDR3, the DNA is TGTGCCAGCAGCTTGGAAAATGGAGTAGCCCAGCATTTT. Translation gives CASSLENGVAQHF.

The chain uses TRBV27 and TRBJ2-7; 12 positions agree with TRBD2. CDR3 length equals 15 residues. Germline CDR1 reads MNHEY; CDR2 reads SMNVEV (reference sequence). J lost 4 bases, V lost 6 bases, and 7 bases had no gene match. The CDR3 nucleotides read TGTGCCAGCAGGGCTAGCGGGGGGGCTTGGTACGAGCAGTACTTC. Protein sequence: CASRASGGAWYEQYF.